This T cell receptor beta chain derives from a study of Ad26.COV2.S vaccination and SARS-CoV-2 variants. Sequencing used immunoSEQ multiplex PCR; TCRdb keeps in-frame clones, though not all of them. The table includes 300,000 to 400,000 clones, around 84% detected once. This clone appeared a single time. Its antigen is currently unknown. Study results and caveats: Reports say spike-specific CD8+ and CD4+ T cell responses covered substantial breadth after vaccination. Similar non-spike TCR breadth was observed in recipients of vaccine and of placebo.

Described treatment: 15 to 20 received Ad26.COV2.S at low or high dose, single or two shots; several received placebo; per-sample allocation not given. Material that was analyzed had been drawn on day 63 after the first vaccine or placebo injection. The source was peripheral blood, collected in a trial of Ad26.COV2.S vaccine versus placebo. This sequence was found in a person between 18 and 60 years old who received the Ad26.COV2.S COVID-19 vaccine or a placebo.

Written as DNA, the CDR3 is TGCGCCAGCAGCCCGCCTGGTAAGAACTATGGCTACACCTTC. Its translation: CASSPPGKNYGYTF. This chain joins TRBV5-1 and TRBJ1-2; D uncertain. Germline CDR1 is SGHRS and CDR2 is YFSETQ. CDR3 length: 14 residues. Trimming shortened V by 4 bases and J by 2 bases, and 12 bases separated the two germline ends.